This T cell receptor (beta chain) was identified in a study of T cell responses to AZD1222 COVID-19 vaccine. Trimming stripped 0 bases from V and 5 bases from J, with 4 bases between. This CDR3 has 12 amino acids. Measured with immunoSEQ multiplex PCR; TCRdb has only the in-frame clones, and not every one. This sample has 55,000 to 65,000 clones; approximately 85% occur once, and the top ten carry roughly a fifth. V and J are TRBV12-3 or TRBV12-4 and TRBJ1-2; no firm D call. The TCR comes from an adult in good health. The sequencing here drew on peripheral blood, taken on day 0 of AZD1222 vaccination. The CDR3 sequence is CASSLAGYGYTF. DNA of the CDR3: TGTGCCAGCAGTTTAGCGGGGTATGGCTACACCTTC.